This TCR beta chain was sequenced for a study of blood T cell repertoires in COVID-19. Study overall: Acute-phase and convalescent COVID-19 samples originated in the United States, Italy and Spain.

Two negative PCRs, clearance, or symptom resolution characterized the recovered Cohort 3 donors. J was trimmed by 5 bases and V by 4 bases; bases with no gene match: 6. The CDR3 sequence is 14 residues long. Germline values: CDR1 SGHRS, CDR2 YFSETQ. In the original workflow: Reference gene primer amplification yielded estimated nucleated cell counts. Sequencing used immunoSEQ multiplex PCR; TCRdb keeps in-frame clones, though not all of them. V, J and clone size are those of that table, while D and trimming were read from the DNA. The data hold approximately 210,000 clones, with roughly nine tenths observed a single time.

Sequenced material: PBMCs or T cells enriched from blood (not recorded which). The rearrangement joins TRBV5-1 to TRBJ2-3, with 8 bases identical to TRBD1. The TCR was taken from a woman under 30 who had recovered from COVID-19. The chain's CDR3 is CASSPGQVRDTQYF. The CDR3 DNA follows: TGCGCCAGCAGCCCGGGACAGGTGAGAGATACGCAGTATTTT.